In its sample, the clone carrying this TCR beta chain was seen many times. Its antigen is not identified. One entry per CDR3 protein results from TCRdb running MiXCR on the PCR reads. Of fewer than 25,000 distinct CDR3 sequences in the sample, roughly 17% were seen once. The data originate from a study of molecular identifiers for immune sequencing clone quantification. Study-wide results and limits: Among effectors, clones above 20 RNA copies held over 98% of molecules; among naive cells, under 1%. One cell's worth of spiked Jurkat TCR RNA was reportedly detectable among approximately 990,000 naive cells.

Trimming removed 3 bases at V and 3 bases at J, with 5 bases between. Per the germline V gene, CDR1 is SEHNR and CDR2 is FQNEAQ (reference sequence). The CDR3 consists of 12 residues. This clonotype was obtained from a human donor in good health. Some libraries in this study had Jurkat cell RNA spiked in. The sample consisted of naive CD8+ T cells from blood, with Jurkat cell RNA spiked in. Stated subset: FACS-sorted CD8+CD4-CCR7+CD45RA+ naive T cells. The gene calls are TRBV7-9 and TRBJ1-1; no firm D call. The CDR3 protein is CASSFSYTEAFF. The CDR3 DNA sequence: TGTGCCAGCAGCTTTTCATACACTGAAGCTTTCTTT.